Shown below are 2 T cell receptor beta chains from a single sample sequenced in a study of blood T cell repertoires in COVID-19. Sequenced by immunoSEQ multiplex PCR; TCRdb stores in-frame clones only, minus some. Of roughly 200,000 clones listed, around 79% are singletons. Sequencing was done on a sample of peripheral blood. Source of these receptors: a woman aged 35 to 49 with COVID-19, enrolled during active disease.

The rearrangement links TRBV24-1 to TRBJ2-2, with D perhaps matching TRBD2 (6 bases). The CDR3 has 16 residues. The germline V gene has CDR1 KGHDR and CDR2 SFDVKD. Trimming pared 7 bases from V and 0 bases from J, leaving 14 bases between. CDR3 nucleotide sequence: TGTGCCACCAGCCCGGAAGGAGGGTCGAACACCGGGGAGCTGTTTTTT. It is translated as CATSPEGGSNTGELFF.

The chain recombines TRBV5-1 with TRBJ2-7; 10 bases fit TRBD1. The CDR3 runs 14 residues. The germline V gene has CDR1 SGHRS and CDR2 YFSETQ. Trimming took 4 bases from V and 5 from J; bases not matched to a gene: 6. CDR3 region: CASSQRQGANEQYF. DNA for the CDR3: TGCGCCAGCAGCCAAAGACAGGGGGCGAACGAGCAGTACTTC.